One sample yielded the 20 T cell receptor beta chains listed below, sequenced in a study of spatial heterogeneity in lung cancer (dated by TCRdb to between 2018 and 2021). These receptors are not linked to any known antigen. Broader findings and caveats from the paper: The tumor nonsynonymous mutation count correlated with the number of expanded alpha and beta TCRs within the tumor.

The library was built by means of 5' RACE. Sequenced using a NextSeq 500. TCRdb handled the public reads itself, with Q25 trimming in fastp and clone calling in MiXCR, and kept productive beta chains. Rows merge per CDR3 protein into single entries with the most common DNA and genes. In all, the sample holds 3,000 to 3,500 distinct CDR3 sequences, and roughly a third of those were seen once. Roughly 12% of the sample is in the top ten clones. The time point label of this sample denotes: sample taken at primary tumor resection. The input for sequencing was lung tumor tissue, taken at surgery. Receptors originate from a female donor with early-stage non-small cell lung cancer.

The chain couples TRBV11-2 to TRBJ2-5; either TRBD1 or TRBD2 may fit D (6 bases each). The CDR3 has 16 amino acids. Germline CDR1 reads SGHAT; CDR2 reads FQNNGV. The ends were cut back, 1 base at V and 4 bases at J, with 16 bases in the middle. The CDR3 sequence is CASSLGTAGGGETQYF. As DNA, the CDR3 is TGTGCCAGCAGCTTAGGGACAGCGGGCGGAGGAGAGACCCAGTACTTC.

This clonotype was observed a few times. The chain links TRBV20-1 to TRBJ2-7; D is unresolved. The CDR3 totals 11 residues. CDR1 is DFQATT and CDR2 is SNEGSKA in the germline V gene (reference sequence). V gave up 6 bases and J gave up 4 bases, with 10 bases separating them. The CDR3 loop reads CSADDRYEQYF. In nucleotides, the CDR3 is TGCAGTGCGGATGACCGATACGAGCAGTACTTC.

V usage is TRBV6-2 or TRBV6-3 and J usage is TRBJ2-6, with unresolved D. V was trimmed by 2 bases and J by 0 bases, leaving 5 bases between them. The CDR3 loop spans 15 amino acids. Germline CDR1 MNHEY, CDR2 SVGEGT. The CDR3 bases are TGTGCCAGCAGTTACGGCGACTCTGGGGCCAACGTCCTGACTTTC. Its translation: CASSYGDSGANVLTF.

The chain has TRBV6-5 and TRBJ2-1; D may be TRBD1 or TRBD2 (5 bases each). V lost 6 bases to trimming and J lost 8 bases, with 14 bases between them. The CDR3 runs 13 residues. Germline V gene lookup returns CDR1 MNHEY and CDR2 SVGAGI. The DNA of the CDR3 is TGTGCCAGCAGAAGGGACGAAAAGGATGAGCAGTTCTTC. Translation: CASRRDEKDEQFF.

The J gene is TRBJ2-3, the V gene TRBV12-3 or TRBV12-4; 12 bases fit TRBD2. V lost 5 bases, J lost 0 bases, and 3 bases stayed unmatched. This CDR3 spans 16 amino acids. The CDR3, as DNA: TGTGCCAGCAGTCTAGGGACTAGCGGGAGCACAGATACGCAGTATTTT. This translates into CASSLGTSGSTDTQYF.

This clonotype is deemed medium-sized. This rearrangement joins TRBV7-2 to TRBJ1-3, with D perhaps TRBD1 (5 bases). V lost 3 bases and J 7 bases, leaving 10 bases between the germline ends. This CDR3 is built from 13 residues. The V gene's germline CDR1 is SGHTA and CDR2 FQGNSA. CDR3 sequence reads: CASSLGPDNTIYF. The CDR3 coding sequence is TGTGCCAGCAGCTTGGGACCTGACAACACCATATATTTT.

This rearrangement joins TRBV23-1 to TRBJ1-5, with TRBD1 as a possible D gene (6 bases). TRBV23-1 is an ORF; its function is uncertain. Deletions cut 0 bases from V and 3 bases from J, with 12 bases between. The CDR3 runs 16 residues. CDR3 coding DNA: TGCGCCAGCAGTCAATCGGAGGGGGACCTCAATCAGCCCCAGCATTTT. This codes for CASSQSEGDLNQPQHF.

This clonotype counts as medium-sized. The chain combines TRBV6-2 or TRBV6-3 with TRBJ2-3; D not certain. CDR1 MNHEY and CDR2 SVGEGT come from the germline V gene. V dropped 0 bases and J dropped 6 bases, with 16 bases sitting between them. The CDR3 runs 16 residues. CDR3 in DNA: TGTGCCAGCAGTTACTCACACCCCCTCAGCCGGGATACGCAGTATTTT. This codes for CASSYSHPLSRDTQYF.

The rearrangement links TRBV20-1 to TRBJ2-1; D might be TRBD1 (5 bases). The CDR3 contains 15 residues. V was clipped by 5 bases and J by 1 base, with 15 bases between them. Germline CDR1 and CDR2: DFQATT and SNEGSKA (reference sequence). CDR3 region: CSAPPPGSSYNEQFF. The CDR3 DNA follows: TGCAGTGCTCCCCCGCCAGGGTCATCCTACAATGAGCAGTTCTTC.

Only a few counts were recorded for this clonotype. The genes are TRBV3-1 and TRBJ1-2; D perhaps matches TRBD1 (6 bases). Germline V gives CDR1 LGHDT, CDR2 YNNKEL (reference sequence). The ends were cut back, 3 bases at V and 8 bases at J, with 22 bases in the middle. The CDR3 has 16 amino acids. CDR3 coding DNA: TGTGCCAGCAGCCACGTCGGCGCGACAGGAATTGTAGGCTACACCTTC. Its translation: CASSHVGATGIVGYTF.

This clonotype is deemed medium-sized. This chain connects TRBV6-5 to TRBJ2-7; TRBD2 matches at 7 bases. From germline, CDR1 is MNHEY and CDR2 SVGAGI. The CDR3 has 15 residues. Germline trimming cut 2 bases from V and 0 bases from J; bases unmatched to any gene: 4. CDR3 in amino acids: CASSYGAGFSYEQYF. DNA for the CDR3: TGTGCCAGCAGTTACGGAGCGGGATTCTCCTACGAGCAGTACTTC.

V gene TRBV23-1 combines with J gene TRBJ2-2, with D perhaps given as TRBD1 or TRBD2 (5 bases each). TRBV23-1 falls under the ORF class, with uncertain function. CDR3 length equals 19 residues. V was cut by 11 bases and J by 0 bases, with 28 bases left in between. The CDR3 sequence: CAQAFRVRTGPSNTGELFF. The CDR3 DNA sequence: TGCGCCCAAGCCTTTCGGGTCCGGACGGGGCCATCGAACACCGGGGAGCTGTTTTTT.

The chain joins TRBV5-1 to TRBJ1-2; D uncertain. Trimming took off 3 bases at V and 3 bases at J, with 9 bases between the two ends. The CDR3 sequence is 13 residues long. Germline V gene sequence: CDR1 SGHRS, CDR2 YFSETQ. The CDR3 nucleotides read TGCGCCAGCAGCTCTTACATGGACTATGGCTACACCTTC. It codes for CASSSYMDYGYTF.

The gene calls are TRBV6-2 or TRBV6-3 and TRBJ1-1; no firm D call. Germline V lookup: CDR1 MNHEY, CDR2 SVGEGT. Between the trimmed V and J ends, which lost 6 bases and 0 bases, there was a span of 11 bases. This CDR3 has 14 amino acids. In DNA, the CDR3 is TGTGCCAGCAGAAACCCCGGGATGAACACTGAAGCTTTCTTT. Residues: CASRNPGMNTEAFF.

The chain uses TRBV7-3 and TRBJ2-6; 14 bases fit TRBD2. The germline V gene has CDR1 SGHTA and CDR2 FQGTGA. J gave up 0 bases and V 6 bases, and 7 bases lay outside the gene matches. The CDR3 length is 19 residues. In DNA form, the CDR3 reads TGTGCCAGCAGACCCGGGACTAGCGGGGGAAGCTCTGGGGCCAACGTCCTGACTTTC. Residues: CASRPGTSGGSSGANVLTF.

The V and J genes are TRBV29-1 and TRBJ2-7, with D perhaps given as TRBD1 or TRBD2 (5 bases each). The V end was cut by 7 bases, the J end by 5 bases, with 12 bases between. CDR3 length equals 11 residues. CDR1 is SQVTM and CDR2 is ANQGSEA in the germline V gene. Here the CDR3 DNA reads TGCAGCGCCGGGGCCAGGGACGAGCAGTACTTC. Residues: CSAGARDEQYF.

The DNA of the CDR3 is TGTGCCAGCAGTATCCGACAGGGGGCGAGGGAGCAGTACTTC. Protein: CASSIRQGAREQYF. J is TRBJ2-7 and V is TRBV6-5, with 10 bases fitting TRBD1. CDR1 MNHEY and CDR2 SVGAGI come from the germline V gene. With V trimmed by 5 bases and J by 7 bases, 8 bases remained unmatched. This CDR3 region has 14 residues.

The chain joins TRBV12-5 to TRBJ2-7; no clear D. Germline V CDR1 and CDR2: LGHNT, FRNRAP. The CDR3 consists of 12 residues. V lost 1 base and J lost 5, with 6 bases in between. The CDR3 nucleotides read TGTGCTAGTGGTTTGGGGGGAAACGAGCAGTACTTC. Translated: CASGLGGNEQYF.

This chain links TRBV7-2 with TRBJ2-7, with D perhaps TRBD1 (6 bases). The V end lost 4 bases, the J end lost 0 bases, and 10 bases lay between the germline ends. The CDR3 length is 14 residues. The germline V gene has CDR1 SGHTA and CDR2 FQGNSA. The CDR3, as DNA: TGTGCCAGCAGCTCAAAGACAGGCTCCTACGAGCAGTACTTC. Its protein is CASSSKTGSYEQYF.

Judged by abundance, this clonotype is medium-sized. J is TRBJ2-5 and V is TRBV9; D gene ambiguous. Germline CDR1 reads SGDLS; CDR2 reads YYNGEE. V dropped 2 bases and J dropped 2 bases, with 16 bases sitting between them. This CDR3 spans 16 amino acids. CDR3: CASSVAPNVLQETQYF. The CDR3 nucleotides read TGTGCCAGCAGCGTGGCCCCAAACGTACTTCAAGAGACCCAGTACTTC.